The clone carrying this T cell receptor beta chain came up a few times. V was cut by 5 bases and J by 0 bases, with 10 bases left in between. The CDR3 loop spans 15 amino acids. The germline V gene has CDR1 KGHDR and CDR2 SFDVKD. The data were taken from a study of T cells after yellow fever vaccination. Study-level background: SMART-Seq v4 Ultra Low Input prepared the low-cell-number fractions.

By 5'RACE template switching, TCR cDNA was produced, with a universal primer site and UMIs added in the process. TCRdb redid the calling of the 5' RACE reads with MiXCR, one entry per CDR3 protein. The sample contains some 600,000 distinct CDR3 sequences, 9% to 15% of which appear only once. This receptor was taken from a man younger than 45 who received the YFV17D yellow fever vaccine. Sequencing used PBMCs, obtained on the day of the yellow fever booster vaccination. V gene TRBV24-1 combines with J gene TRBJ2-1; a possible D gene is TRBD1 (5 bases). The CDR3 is CATSGGTGSYNEQFF. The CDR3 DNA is TGTGCCACCAGTGGTGGTACAGGCTCCTACAATGAGCAGTTCTTC.